This T cell receptor beta chain came from a study of T cell repertoires in cytomegalovirus infection (dated by TCRdb to the late 2010s). In the study overall: The HLA type of each donor mattered for the analysis, because public TCR beta signatures pointed to carriage of CMV infection along with the matching HLA type.

What the work shows at the level of the full study, not this receptor alone: The ex vivo response was dominated by HLA-C-restricted CMV-specific TCR beta clonotypes, which also provided the single most frequent clonotype in two of eight donors. Carriers of CMV infection plus the relevant HLA type were discriminated by the cumulative frequency of public TCR beta family members in the study cohort and in an independent roughly 370-donor cohort.

CDR1 LNHNV and CDR2 YYDKDF were looked up in the germline V gene (reference sequence). The CDR3 goes from the cysteine to the phenylalanine over 14 residues. The CDR3 DNA has 42 bases and is translated from base 1. V is reduced by 0 bases and J by 3 bases, leaving a spacing of 8 bases between them. Concerning this clonotype itself: The specificity of this receptor is unknown. No quality values exist for individual bases; no much larger clone is one base distant.

These reads were obtained on an Illumina HiSeq 1500. The public reads were reprocessed in TCRdb via fastp at Q25 and MiXCR, keeping in-frame beta chains. Records with the same CDR3 protein are collapsed into one entry carrying the most frequent genes and DNA. The sample table holds fewer than 300,000 distinct CDR3 sequences, of which roughly 23% were seen once. The biggest ten clones account for 11% to 15% of the sample. Recombination connected TRBV15 to TRBJ1-1; possibly the D gene is TRBD1, per 5 matching bases. Sequencing input: PBMCs. The sequence derives from a human donor in good health (CMV status not recorded). Some clones in this sample may be carry-over from other donors' samples. CDR3 region: CATSRDLRDTEAFF. The sequenced DNA: TGTGCCACCAGCAGAGATCTCAGGGACACTGAAGCTTTCTTT.